A selection of T cell receptor beta chains follows, all from one sample in a study of T-cell memory formation after mild COVID-19. One entry per CDR3 protein results from TCRdb running MiXCR on the 5' RACE reads. The sample has about 390,000 distinct CDR3 sequences; about 16% are singletons. The sequenced sample consisted of PBMCs or a T cell subset sorted from them (not recorded which). The receptors were gathered from a man aged 18 to 35 who had mild COVID-19 (a few samples of this study predate the infection). Cell type and time point are not known. The conserved cysteine and the conserved F or W are not part of the CDR3 here. The order of the fields is CDR3 protein, J gene, V gene.

CDR3: ASSYSQATGKTEAF; J: TRBJ1-1; V: TRBV6-2/TRBV6-3
CDR3: ASSPRQVEQF; J: TRBJ2-1; V: TRBV6-2/TRBV6-3
CDR3: ASNLNYDRTGYT; J: TRBJ1-2; V: TRBV7-9
CDR3: SARDPQGSGNTIY; J: TRBJ1-3; V: TRBV20-1
CDR3: ASTLWLLNTEAF; J: TRBJ1-1; V: TRBV21-1
CDR3: ASSRNLDTQY; J: TRBJ2-3; V: TRBV5-1
CDR3: AISTDGTDTQY; J: TRBJ2-3; V: TRBV10-3
CDR3: ASSFENGGNSSYEQY; J: TRBJ2-7; V: TRBV7-6
CDR3: ASKPGLGFSYNEQF; J: TRBJ2-1; V: TRBV4-1
CDR3: ASSYLGIGGNQPQH; J: TRBJ1-5; V: TRBV6-2/TRBV6-3
CDR3: ASSLGSSNQPQH; J: TRBJ1-5; V: TRBV12-3/TRBV12-4
CDR3: ASSKGTRADTQY; J: TRBJ2-3; V: TRBV11-1
CDR3: SACARRTSHTNFNEQF; J: TRBJ2-1; V: TRBV20-1
CDR3: ASSVVAGGYT; J: TRBJ1-2; V: TRBV9
CDR3: ASSISAGRLETQY; J: TRBJ2-5; V: TRBV19
CDR3: ASVGFGVQETQY; J: TRBJ2-5; V: TRBV6-5
CDR3: SASLTGSYGYT; J: TRBJ1-2; V: TRBV20-1
CDR3: ASSLIPGTANTDTQY; J: TRBJ2-3; V: TRBV6-5
CDR3: ASSLGTTADTQY; J: TRBJ2-3; V: TRBV7-7
CDR3: SARTVYSNQPQH; J: TRBJ1-5; V: TRBV20-1